These 8 T cell receptor beta chains were all obtained from the same sample, sequenced in a study of blood T cell repertoires in COVID-19. Using immunoSEQ multiplex PCR, the repertoire was profiled, and TCRdb retains in-frame clones only, with some absent. The table includes around 500,000 clones, roughly 90% detected once. The sample taken for sequencing was PBMCs or T cells enriched from blood (not recorded which). These receptors originate from a woman between 35 and 50 years old who had recovered from COVID-19.

In its sample, this clone was seen once. The chain links TRBV7-8 to TRBJ1-5; D might be TRBD1 (5 bases). V shed 1 base and J shed 0 bases, with 13 bases lying between them. CDR3 length: 17 amino acids. The germline V gene has CDR1 SGHVS and CDR2 FQNEAQ. Written as DNA, the CDR3 is TGTGCCAGCAGCTTAGAGTTGGACAACTATAGCAATCAGCCCCAGCATTTT. The encoded protein is CASSLELDNYSNQPQHF.

Written as DNA, the CDR3 is TGCGCCAGCAGCTTGCAGCCACAGGGGACGAGCGGCGCTGAAGCTTTCTTT. This encodes CASSLQPQGTSGAEAFF. This chain joins TRBV5-1 and TRBJ1-1, with TRBD1 identical over 7 bases. J was trimmed by 6 bases and V by 1 base; bases with no gene match: 15. Germline V gives CDR1 SGHRS, CDR2 YFSETQ. The CDR3 consists of 17 residues. Variable domain in full (rest from reference TRBV5-1 and TRBJ1-1): KAGVTQTPRYLIKTRGQQVTLSCSPISGHRSVSWYQQTPGQGLQFLFEYFSETQRNKGNFPGRFSGRQFSNSRSEMNVSTLELGDSALYLCASSLQPQGTSGAEAFFGQGTRLTVV.

A note on this clone: Its ends do not fully match the called genes, so a read error is possible. The genes are TRBV7-7 and TRBJ2-4; maybe TRBD1 (6 bases). CDR1 is SSHAT and CDR2 is FNYEAQ in the germline V gene (reference sequence). CDR3 length: 17 residues. The DNA of the CDR3 is TGTGCTAGCAGCTTAGAAGAGACAGGTTTAGCCAAAAACATTCAGTACTTC. Protein: CASSLEETGLAKNIQYF.

The chain links TRBV9 to TRBJ1-3; weak D call: TRBD1 (5 bases). V was cut by 0 bases and J by 3 bases, with 10 bases left in between. CDR3 length: 15 residues. Germline CDR1 and CDR2: SGDLS and YYNGEE. CDR3 residues: CASSVADRHGNTIYF. In DNA, the CDR3 is TGTGCCAGCAGCGTAGCTGACAGACATGGAAACACCATATATTTT.

This clone was detected only a few times. The chain joins TRBV2 to TRBJ1-2; 8 nucleotides match TRBD1. This CDR3 has 17 residues. Germline V gene data show CDR1 as SNHLY and CDR2 as FYNNEI. Unmatched junction bases numbered 11, after V lost 5 bases and J lost 0 bases. The CDR3 nucleotides read TGTGCCAGCAGTCCAAACTGGGGGACAGGAACTAACTATGGCTACACCTTC. Its protein product is CASSPNWGTGTNYGYTF.

This chain joins TRBV5-1 and TRBJ2-1; 10 positions match TRBD2. The CDR3 sequence is 16 residues long. Trimming cost V 4 bases and J 8 bases; bases outside gene matches: 12. Germline values: CDR1 SGHRS, CDR2 YFSETQ. CDR3 sequence: CASSPLGTSVYDEQFF. CDR3 DNA sequence: TGCGCCAGCAGCCCTCTAGGGACTAGCGTTTACGATGAGCAGTTCTTC.

The CDR3 loop reads CASSEYTAELANYGYTF. CDR3 in DNA: TGTGCCAGCAGTGAATATACGGCTGAACTAGCTAACTATGGCTACACCTTC. The chain joins TRBV25-1 to TRBJ1-2; the D is unclear. Deletions cut 0 bases from V and 0 bases from J, with 14 bases between. In germline, CDR1 is MGHDK, CDR2 SYGVNS. There are 17 residues in the CDR3.

This chain uses TRBV27 with TRBJ2-7, with 9 bases lining up with TRBD2. J gave up 4 bases and V 5 bases, and 12 bases lay outside the gene matches. CDR3 length: 16 residues. CDR1 MNHEY and CDR2 SMNVEV come from the germline V gene (reference sequence). Written as DNA, the CDR3 is TGTGCCAGCAGTGCACTTTCAGCGGGAGGTAGTTACGAGCAGTACTTC. It specifies CASSALSAGGSYEQYF.